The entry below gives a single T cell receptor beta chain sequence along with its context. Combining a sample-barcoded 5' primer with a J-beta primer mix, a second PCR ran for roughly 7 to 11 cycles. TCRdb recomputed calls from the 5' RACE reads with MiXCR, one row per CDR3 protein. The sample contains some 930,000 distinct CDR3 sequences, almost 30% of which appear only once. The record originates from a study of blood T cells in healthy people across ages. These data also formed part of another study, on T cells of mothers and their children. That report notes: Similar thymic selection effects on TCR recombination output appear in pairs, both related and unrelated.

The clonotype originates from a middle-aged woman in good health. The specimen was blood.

This CDR3 reads CASTSSGADEQYF. CDR3 bases: TGTGCCAGCACTTCCTCCGGGGCCGACGAGCAGTACTTC. The chain uses TRBV6-5 and TRBJ2-7, with D perhaps assigned TRBD1 or TRBD2 (5 bases each). Germline V lookup: CDR1 MNHEY, CDR2 SVGAGI. V was trimmed by 7 bases and J by 5 bases, leaving 15 bases between them. There are 13 residues in the CDR3.